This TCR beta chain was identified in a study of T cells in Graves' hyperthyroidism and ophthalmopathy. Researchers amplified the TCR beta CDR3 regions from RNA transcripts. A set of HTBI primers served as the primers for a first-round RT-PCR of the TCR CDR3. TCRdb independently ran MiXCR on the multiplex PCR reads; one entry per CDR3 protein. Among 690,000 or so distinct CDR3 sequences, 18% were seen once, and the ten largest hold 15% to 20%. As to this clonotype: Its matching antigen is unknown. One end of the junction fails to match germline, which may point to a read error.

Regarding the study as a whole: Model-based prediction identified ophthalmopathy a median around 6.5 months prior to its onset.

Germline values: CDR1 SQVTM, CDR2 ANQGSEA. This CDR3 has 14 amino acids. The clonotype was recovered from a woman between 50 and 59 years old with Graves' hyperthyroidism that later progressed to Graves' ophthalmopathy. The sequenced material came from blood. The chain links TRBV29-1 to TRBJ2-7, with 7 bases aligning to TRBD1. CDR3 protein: CSGADRKSSYKQYF. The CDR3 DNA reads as TGCAGCGGGGCGGACAGGAAAAGCTCCTACAAGCAGTACTTC.